The 26 T cell receptor beta chains in this list originate from one sample, sequenced in a study of T-cell reconstitution after alpha-beta-depleted transplantation in children. The library targeted TCRbeta and was prepared with unique molecular identifiers. MiXCR, applied by TCRdb to the PCR reads, yields one record per CDR3 protein. Of 700,000 to 850,000 distinct CDR3 sequences detected, roughly 15% appear once; the ten largest clones hold 5%. Sample: PBMCs, mostly from graft donor cells, taken 360 days after TCRalphabeta/CD19-depleted stem cell transplant. The receptors stem from a male patient younger than 18 who had a stem cell transplant for acute lymphoblastic leukemia, so the T cells may come from the graft donor.

The CDR3 region is CASSLKGPYQTDTQYF. CDR3 in DNA: TGTGCCAGCAGCTTGAAGGGGCCTTATCAAACAGATACGCAGTATTTT. The chain recombines TRBV5-5 with TRBJ2-3, with a tentative D call TRBD1 (5 bases). This CDR3 is 16 amino acids long. V was pared by 1 base and J by 3 bases, with 15 bases between. Germline V gene data show CDR1 as SGHKS and CDR2 as YYEKEE (reference sequence).

The chain employs TRBV30 and TRBJ1-1; TRBD1 matches at 8 bases. Per germline, CDR1 GTSNPN and CDR2 SVGIG (reference sequence). J was trimmed by 4 bases and V by 3 bases; bases with no gene match: 4. This CDR3 contains 13 residues. CDR3 loop: CAWSAQGGTEAFF. The DNA of the CDR3 is TGTGCCTGGAGCGCACAGGGGGGCACTGAAGCTTTCTTT.

The CDR3 coding sequence is TGTGCCAGCAGCTCCCACGGACTTGGCACAGATACGCAGTATTTT. This gives the protein CASSSHGLGTDTQYF. V and J are TRBV7-2 and TRBJ2-3; perhaps TRBD2 as D (5 bases). The CDR3 loop spans 15 amino acids. Germline V lookup: CDR1 SGHTA, CDR2 FQGNSA. V shed 4 bases and J shed 1 base, with 12 bases lying between them.

This chain uses TRBV6-1 with TRBJ2-2, with TRBD2 as a possible D gene (5 bases). Germline CDR1 MNHNS, CDR2 SASEGT. Trimming took off 8 bases at V and 0 bases at J, with 16 bases between the two ends. This CDR3 spans 16 amino acids. The CDR3 loop reads CASSRRRSANTGELFF. DNA for the CDR3: TGTGCCAGCTCGAGGAGGAGAAGCGCGAACACCGGGGAGCTGTTTTTT.

This clonotype appeared a few times. The V call is TRBV12-3 or TRBV12-4, the J call TRBJ2-2; D remains ambiguous. CDR3 size: 15 residues. V shed 5 bases and J shed 6 bases, with 16 bases lying between them. The CDR3 bases are TGTGCCAGCAGTCCCACCCAATTTATACCCGGGGAGCTGTTTTTT. Protein: CASSPTQFIPGELFF.

The chain recombines TRBV4-1 with TRBJ2-7, with D possibly TRBD1 on 6 matching bases. The CDR3 has 16 amino acids. Trimming took 0 bases from V and 1 from J, leaving 13 bases between them. CDR1 is MGHRA, CDR2 YSYEKL, per germline. Here the CDR3 DNA reads TGCGCCAGCAGCCAAGAAACAGGGTATCGGTCCTACGAGCAGTACTTC. Its protein is CASSQETGYRSYEQYF.

This clonotype was seen a few times. The chain couples TRBV29-1 to TRBJ2-2; 11 bases map to TRBD1. This CDR3 region has 18 residues. Per the germline V gene, CDR1 is SQVTM and CDR2 is ANQGSEA. J lost 6 bases, V lost 0 bases, and 12 bases had no gene match. The CDR3 region has the DNA TGCAGCGTTGAAGATCTGGGTGGACAGGGGGCGCGTGCCGGGGAGCTGTTTTTT. It translates to CSVEDLGGQGARAGELFF.

This sequence joins TRBV6-5 and TRBJ2-5, with TRBD1 as a possible D gene (6 bases). Germline V CDR1 and CDR2: MNHEY, SVGAGI. Trimming removed 4 bases from V and 2 bases from J, with 11 bases in between. The CDR3 sequence is 14 residues long. This CDR3 reads CASSSGQIQETQYF. CDR3 in DNA: TGTGCCAGCAGTTCCGGACAGATTCAAGAGACCCAGTACTTC.

The V gene is TRBV7-3, the J gene TRBJ2-3; D is ambiguous. Germline values: CDR1 SGHTA, CDR2 FQGTGA. V lost 5 bases and J 6 bases, leaving 15 bases between the germline ends. This CDR3 is built from 14 residues. CDR3 coding DNA: TGTGCCAGCAGCCCACTCCCCACAGCGGATACGCAGTATTTT. Its protein product is CASSPLPTADTQYF.

This clonotype turned up a few times. V gene TRBV5-1 combines with J gene TRBJ2-1, with 8 positions matching TRBD2. The germline V gene has CDR1 SGHRS and CDR2 YFSETQ. The V and J ends lost 2 bases and 5 bases, in that order; junction bases with no gene match: 12. The CDR3 has 17 amino acids. The CDR3 protein is CASSFPTAIAGNNEQFF. DNA for the CDR3: TGCGCCAGCAGCTTCCCAACCGCCATAGCGGGGAACAATGAGCAGTTCTTC.

This chain connects TRBV6-5 to TRBJ2-7, with D maybe TRBD2 (7 bases). The CDR3 runs 12 residues. CDR1 and CDR2 from the germline V gene are MNHEY and SVGAGI. Between the trimmed V and J ends, which lost 7 bases and 2 bases, there was a span of 9 bases. The CDR3 DNA sequence: TGTGCCAGCATCGGGGGGCCCTACGAGCAGTACTTC. Its protein product is CASIGGPYEQYF.

This chain links TRBV7-3 with TRBJ2-1, with D perhaps matching TRBD2 (6 bases). In germline, CDR1 is SGHTA, CDR2 FQGTGA. Trimming removed 5 bases at V and 7 bases at J, with 18 bases between. This CDR3 contains 15 residues. The CDR3 nucleotides are TGTGCCAGCAGCCTCCTGGAGCGGGCCCCGAATGAGCAGTTCTTC. It codes for CASSLLERAPNEQFF.

In its sample, this clonotype was seen a few times. This rearrangement joins TRBV18 to TRBJ1-6; 7 bases map to TRBD1. Germline CDR1 KGHSH, CDR2 LQKENI. V was pared by 3 bases and J by 5 bases, with 4 bases of the junction left unmatched. The CDR3 has 15 amino acids. The CDR3 spells CASSPSQGNNSPLHF. CDR3 coding DNA: TGTGCCAGCTCACCGTCACAGGGGAATAATTCACCCCTCCACTTT.

This clonotype has more than one count but fewer than ten. The rearrangement joins TRBV29-1 to TRBJ1-1; D not resolved. Trimming took off 2 bases at V and 8 bases at J, with 15 bases between the two ends. Germline CDR1 and CDR2: SQVTM and ANQGSEA. This CDR3 has 13 amino acids. DNA of the CDR3: TGCAGCGTTGAACGGACCCTCCCCGGCGAAGCTTTCTTT. This translates into CSVERTLPGEAFF.

The V call is TRBV5-1, the J call TRBJ1-1, with 7 positions matching TRBD1. The CDR3 contains 16 residues. The junction had 12 bases not matched to a gene; V was cut back by 4 bases and J by 3 bases. Germline assignment: CDR1 SGHRS and CDR2 YFSETQ. The CDR3 bases are TGCGCCAGCAGCCCCGCAGGGGGGGTATATTACACTGAAGCTTTCTTT. Protein product: CASSPAGGVYYTEAFF.

The rearrangement links TRBV7-6 to TRBJ2-1; D is perhaps TRBD1 (6 bases). This CDR3 comprises 14 residues. Germline loops: CDR1 SGHVS, CDR2 FNYEAQ. V was pared by 6 bases and J by 5 bases, with 14 bases between. The CDR3 nucleotides are TGTGCCAGCAGTTCTAGAACAGGGAACAATGAGCAGTTCTTC. Translated, it gives CASSSRTGNNEQFF. The variable domain in full, with the rest retrieved from reference TRBV7-6 and TRBJ2-1, is GAGVSQSPRYKVTKRGQDVALRCDPISGHVSLYWYRQALGQGPEFLTYFNYEAQQDKSGLPNDRFSAERPEGSISTLTIQRTEQRDSAMYRCASSSRTGNNEQFFGPGTRLTVL.

This rearrangement joins TRBV3-1 to TRBJ2-1, with D perhaps TRBD2 (5 bases). Trimming took off 4 bases at V and 4 bases at J, with 17 bases between the two ends. There are 16 residues in the CDR3. CDR1 is LGHDT, CDR2 YNNKEL, per germline (reference sequence). The DNA of the CDR3 is TGTGCCAGCAGCCTGTCGGCTTACGGGAAATACAATGAGCAGTTCTTC. Translating it yields CASSLSAYGKYNEQFF.

This sequence joins TRBV4-2 and TRBJ2-1; TRBD2 matches at 9 bases. From germline, CDR1 is LGHNA and CDR2 YNFKEQ. The CDR3 covers 15 residues. With V trimmed by 3 bases and J by 8 bases, 8 bases remained unmatched. The CDR3 region is CASSQAGGTRDEQFF. In nucleotides, the CDR3 is TGTGCCAGCAGCCAGGCGGGAGGGACTAGGGATGAGCAGTTCTTC.

The rearrangement uses TRBV7-9 and TRBJ1-6, with D uncertain. Between the trimmed V and J ends, which lost 2 bases and 8 bases, there was a span of 10 bases. Looked up from germline, CDR1 is SEHNR and CDR2 is FQNEAQ (reference sequence). The CDR3 covers 14 residues. CDR3 sequence (DNA): TGTGCCAGCAGCTTAATAGGGCCCGATTCACCCCTCCACTTT. It specifies CASSLIGPDSPLHF.

This clonotype was counted ten times or more. The CDR3 nucleotides are TGTGCCAGCAGCTTAGGTCCAAGGGTCTACTCTGGAAACACCATATATTTT. As protein: CASSLGPRVYSGNTIYF. J is TRBJ1-3 and V is TRBV11-2; D remains ambiguous. With 1 base removed from V and 0 bases from J, the gap between germline ends came to 13 bases. The CDR3 totals 17 residues. Germline-derived CDR1 and CDR2 are SGHAT and FQNNGV.

The rearrangement joins TRBV24-1 to TRBJ1-2, with 9 bases fitting TRBD1. The CDR3 is made up of 14 amino acids. J gave up 6 bases and V 4 bases, and 5 bases lay outside the gene matches. Germline V gene data show CDR1 as KGHDR and CDR2 as SFDVKD. CDR3 sequence: CATSEGDRANGYTF. The CDR3 coding sequence is TGTGCCACCAGTGAGGGGGACAGGGCCAATGGCTACACCTTC.

The J gene is TRBJ2-1, the V gene TRBV5-1; 13 bases map to TRBD2. CDR1 is SGHRS, CDR2 YFSETQ, per germline. V shed 4 bases, J shed 4 bases, and the junction held 8 bases outside the gene matches. The CDR3 extends over 17 amino acids. Here the CDR3 DNA reads TGCGCCAGCAGCCCGCCTTGGACTAGCGGGAGTTACAATGAGCAGTTCTTC. Encoded protein: CASSPPWTSGSYNEQFF.

This clonotype was seen more than once but under ten times. This rearrangement joins TRBV5-5 to TRBJ2-1; possible D gene TRBD2, 5 bases. There are 17 residues in the CDR3. Trimming cost V 1 base and J 4 bases, with 18 bases left between them. CDR1 and CDR2 (germline): SGHKS, YYEKEE (reference sequence). CDR3 coding DNA: TGTGCCAGCAGCTTGCCCCTAGCCCGTGACGCGTACAATGAGCAGTTCTTC. Encoded protein: CASSLPLARDAYNEQFF.

A few counts support this clonotype. The CDR3: CASSVVFWDSRSYEQYF. In DNA form, the CDR3 reads TGTGCCAGCAGCGTAGTTTTTTGGGACTCCCGCTCCTACGAGCAGTACTTC. The rearrangement links TRBV9 to TRBJ2-7; D might be TRBD2 (6 bases). This CDR3 has 17 amino acids. V gave up 0 bases and J gave up 0 bases, with 16 bases separating them. CDR1 and CDR2 from the germline V gene are SGDLS and YYNGEE.

The rearrangement links TRBV20-1 to TRBJ1-1; the D gene is possibly TRBD1 (6 bases). CDR1 is DFQATT and CDR2 is SNEGSKA in the germline V gene (reference sequence). V was pared by 2 bases and J by 8 bases, with 15 bases between. This CDR3 is built from 13 residues. CDR3 bases: TGCAGTGCTAGACTTCAGGGGACCCAAGAAGCTTTCTTT. Encoded protein: CSARLQGTQEAFF.

This clonotype was seen only a few times. The chain uses TRBV5-1 and TRBJ2-7; the match to TRBD1 covers 9 bases. V was clipped by 0 bases and J by 3 bases; unmatched bases: 10. Germline V gene sequence: CDR1 SGHRS, CDR2 YFSETQ. The CDR3 consists of 17 residues. The CDR3 DNA reads as TGCGCCAGCAGCTTGGCCTTCCACAGGGGGCGGGACTACGAGCAGTACTTC. Amino acid sequence: CASSLAFHRGRDYEQYF. The whole variable domain, filled in from reference TRBV5-1 and TRBJ2-7, reads KAGVTQTPRYLIKTRGQQVTLSCSPISGHRSVSWYQQTPGQGLQFLFEYFSETQRNKGNFPGRFSGRQFSNSRSEMNVSTLELGDSALYLCASSLAFHRGRDYEQYFGPGTRLTVT.